This T cell receptor (beta chain) was sequenced during a study of T cell responses to AZD1222 COVID-19 vaccine. Study-level findings and limits: Possibly, clonal diversity was underestimated; donors were largely white British and included more females.

With respect to this clone: Its specificity is not known.

Here immunoSEQ multiplex PCR was the method, and the copy in TCRdb shows in-frame clones only, minus some. The table records about 120,000 clones, around 90% of them present only once. CDR1 is ENHRY, CDR2 SYGVKD, per germline. This CDR3 comprises 16 residues. Trimming stripped 1 base from V and 2 bases from J, with 12 bases between. This TCR came from an adult who received the MenACWY meningococcal vaccine as a control. Source: peripheral blood, taken 28 days after the second dose of the MenACWY control vaccine. The chain links TRBV10-3 to TRBJ1-5; weak D call: TRBD1 (5 bases). The CDR3: CAISEFAGRGNQPQHF. CDR3 DNA sequence: TGTGCCATCAGTGAGTTTGCGGGCAGGGGCAATCAGCCCCAGCATTTT.